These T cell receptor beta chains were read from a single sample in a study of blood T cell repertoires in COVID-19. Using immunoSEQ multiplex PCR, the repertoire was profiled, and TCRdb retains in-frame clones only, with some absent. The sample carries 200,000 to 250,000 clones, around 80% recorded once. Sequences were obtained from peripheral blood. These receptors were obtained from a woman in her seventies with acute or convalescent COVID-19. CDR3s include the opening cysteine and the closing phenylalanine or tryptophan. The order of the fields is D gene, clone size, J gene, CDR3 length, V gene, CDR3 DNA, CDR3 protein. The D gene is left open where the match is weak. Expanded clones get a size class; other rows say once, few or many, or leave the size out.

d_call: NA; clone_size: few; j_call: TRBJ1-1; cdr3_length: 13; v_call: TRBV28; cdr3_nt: TGTGCCAGCTATGAGGTCGCGAACACTGAAGCTTTCTTT; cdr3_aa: CASYEVANTEAFF
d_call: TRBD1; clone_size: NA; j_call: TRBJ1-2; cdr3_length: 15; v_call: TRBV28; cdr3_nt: TGTGCCAGCAGTTTACCGGGACAGGGGGTGTATGGCTACACCTTC; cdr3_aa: CASSLPGQGVYGYTF
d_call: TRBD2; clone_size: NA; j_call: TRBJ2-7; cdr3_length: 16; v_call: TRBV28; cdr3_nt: TGTGCCAGCAGTACTCTAGCGGGAGGCTACCTGTACGAGCAGTACTTC; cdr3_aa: CASSTLAGGYLYEQYF
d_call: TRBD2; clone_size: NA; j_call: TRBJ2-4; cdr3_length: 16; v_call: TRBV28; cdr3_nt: TGTGCCAGCAGTGGGAGGGGTCAACTAGCCAAAAACATTCAGTACTTC; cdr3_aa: CASSGRGQLAKNIQYF
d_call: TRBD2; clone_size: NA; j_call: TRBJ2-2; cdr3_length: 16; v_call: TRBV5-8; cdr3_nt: TGTGCCAGCAGCTTTGGGACTAGCGGGAACACCGGGGAGCTGTTTTTT; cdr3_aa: CASSFGTSGNTGELFF
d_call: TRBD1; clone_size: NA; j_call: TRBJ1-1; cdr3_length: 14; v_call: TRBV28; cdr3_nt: TGTGCCAGCAGTCGGACAGGGCATAACACTGAAGCTTTCTTT; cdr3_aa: CASSRTGHNTEAFF
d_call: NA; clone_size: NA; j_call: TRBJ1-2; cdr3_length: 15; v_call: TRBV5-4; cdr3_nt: TGTGCCAGCAGCTTGGGGGACATCACTAACTATGGCTACACCTTC; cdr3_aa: CASSLGDITNYGYTF
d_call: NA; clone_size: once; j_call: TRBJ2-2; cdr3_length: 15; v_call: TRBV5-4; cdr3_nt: TGTGCCAGCAGCTTGGCAGGGGATCGGGCCGGGGAGCTGTTTTTT; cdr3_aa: CASSLAGDRAGELFF
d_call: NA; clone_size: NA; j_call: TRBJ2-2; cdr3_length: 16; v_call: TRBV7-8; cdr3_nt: TGTGCCAGCAGCCTCCAGTCAGGTTCGAACACCGGGGAGCTGTTTTTT; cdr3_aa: CASSLQSGSNTGELFF
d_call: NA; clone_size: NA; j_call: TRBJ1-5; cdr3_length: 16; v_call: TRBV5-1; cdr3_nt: TGCGCCAGCAGCTTGGATGGGAGCTATAGCAATCAGCCCCAGCATTTT; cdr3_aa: CASSLDGSYSNQPQHF
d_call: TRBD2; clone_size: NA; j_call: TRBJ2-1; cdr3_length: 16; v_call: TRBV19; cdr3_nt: TGTGCCAGTAGTATTGCAGGCGGGAGCTCCTACAATGAGCAGTTCTTC; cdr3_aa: CASSIAGGSSYNEQFF
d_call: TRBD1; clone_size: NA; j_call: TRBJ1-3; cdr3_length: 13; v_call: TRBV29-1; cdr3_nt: TGCAGCGTTGAAACGGGACAGGGGGACACCATATATTTT; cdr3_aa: CSVETGQGDTIYF
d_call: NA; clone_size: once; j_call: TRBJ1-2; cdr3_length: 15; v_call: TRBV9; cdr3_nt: TGTGCCAGCAGCCTATCTCTCCCAGGGGTTGGTGGCTACACCTTC; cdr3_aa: CASSLSLPGVGGYTF
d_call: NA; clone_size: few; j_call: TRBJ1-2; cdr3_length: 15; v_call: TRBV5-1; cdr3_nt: TGCGCCAGCAGCTTGGACAGGGATGCTAACTATGGCTACACCTTC; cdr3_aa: CASSLDRDANYGYTF
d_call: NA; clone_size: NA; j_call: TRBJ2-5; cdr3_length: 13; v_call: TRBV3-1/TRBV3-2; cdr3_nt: TGTGCCAGCAGCCGGAGGGGGCAGGAGACCCAGTACTTC; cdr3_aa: CASSRRGQETQYF
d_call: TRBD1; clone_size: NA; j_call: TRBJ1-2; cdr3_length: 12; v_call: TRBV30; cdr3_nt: TGTGCCTGGAATCAGGGGGCCTATGGCTACACCTTC; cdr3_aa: CAWNQGAYGYTF
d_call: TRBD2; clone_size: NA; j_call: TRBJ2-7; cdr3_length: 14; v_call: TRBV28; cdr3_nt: TGTGCCAGCGTGCTAGCGGGAGGCGGTTACGAGCAGTACTTC; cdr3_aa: CASVLAGGGYEQYF
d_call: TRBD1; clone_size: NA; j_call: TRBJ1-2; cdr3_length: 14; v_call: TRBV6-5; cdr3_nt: TGTGCCAGCAGTCCTCCAGGGGGCGGCTATGGCTACACCTTC; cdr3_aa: CASSPPGGGYGYTF
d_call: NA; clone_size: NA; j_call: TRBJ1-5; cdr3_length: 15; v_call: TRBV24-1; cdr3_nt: TGTGCCACCAGTGATCCTGCAGTTTCCAATCAGCCCCAGCATTTT; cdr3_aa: CATSDPAVSNQPQHF
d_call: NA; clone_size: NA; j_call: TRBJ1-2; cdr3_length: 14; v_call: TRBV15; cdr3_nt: TGTGCCACCAGCAGAGAGGAGGGCGTTCGCGGCTACACCTTC; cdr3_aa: CATSREEGVRGYTF
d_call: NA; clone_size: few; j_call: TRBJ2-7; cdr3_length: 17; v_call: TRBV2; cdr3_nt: TGTGCCAGCAGTGAAGGGGGTGCAGGGAGGTCTGGGTACGAGCAGTACTTC; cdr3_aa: CASSEGGAGRSGYEQYF
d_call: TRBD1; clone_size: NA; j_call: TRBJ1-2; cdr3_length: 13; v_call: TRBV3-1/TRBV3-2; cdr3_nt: TGTGCCAGCAGTCGCCGGGACAGGGACGGCTACACCTTC; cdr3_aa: CASSRRDRDGYTF
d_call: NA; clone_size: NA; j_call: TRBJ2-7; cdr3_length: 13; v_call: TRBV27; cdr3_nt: TGTGCCAGCAGTTCTTTTACTGGTTTCGAGCAGTACTTC; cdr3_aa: CASSSFTGFEQYF
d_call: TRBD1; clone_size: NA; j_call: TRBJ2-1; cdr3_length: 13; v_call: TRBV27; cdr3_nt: TGTGCCAGCAGGCGGACAGGGGGTGGTGAGCAGTTCTTC; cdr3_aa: CASRRTGGGEQFF
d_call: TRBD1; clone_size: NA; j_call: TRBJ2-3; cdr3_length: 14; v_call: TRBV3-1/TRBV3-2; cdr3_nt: TGTGCCAGCAGCCAACCAGACAGGGGGGATACGCAGTATTTT; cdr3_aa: CASSQPDRGDTQYF
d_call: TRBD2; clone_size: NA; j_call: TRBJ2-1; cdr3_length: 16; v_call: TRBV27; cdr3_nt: TGTGCCAGCAGTTTACCTCCTAGCGGGAGAGGCGATGAGCAGTTCTTC; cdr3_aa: CASSLPPSGRGDEQFF